This TCR beta chain derives from a study of T cell repertoires in cytomegalovirus infection. Study information: Use of recently identified HLA-C-restricted and well-studied HLA-B-restricted CMV epitopes was part of the study. Whole-study results and caveats: Dominating the ex vivo response were TCR beta clonotypes that were CMV-specific and HLA-C-restricted.

In TCRdb, the reads were re-called with MiXCR into one record per CDR3 protein. Here the sample spans about 890,000 distinct CDR3 sequences, about a third being singletons. Remarks on this clonotype: The antigen is unknown. A clone one base away is much larger, so this may be a read error.

The CDR3 is 15 amino acids. Germline CDR1 LNHDA, CDR2 SQIVND (reference sequence). V was clipped by 0 bases and J by 2 bases, with 9 bases between them. This sequence was found in a human donor in good health (CMV status not recorded). Some clones in this sample may be carry-over from other donors' samples. The input for sequencing was cultured CD8+ T cells from PBMCs, taken from culture after CMV antigen stimulation. The rearrangement joins TRBV19 to TRBJ2-3; D unclear. The CDR3 DNA reads as TGTGCCAGTAGTATAGATCGGGTGGACACAGATACGCAGTATTTT. This gives the protein CASSIDRVDTDTQYF.